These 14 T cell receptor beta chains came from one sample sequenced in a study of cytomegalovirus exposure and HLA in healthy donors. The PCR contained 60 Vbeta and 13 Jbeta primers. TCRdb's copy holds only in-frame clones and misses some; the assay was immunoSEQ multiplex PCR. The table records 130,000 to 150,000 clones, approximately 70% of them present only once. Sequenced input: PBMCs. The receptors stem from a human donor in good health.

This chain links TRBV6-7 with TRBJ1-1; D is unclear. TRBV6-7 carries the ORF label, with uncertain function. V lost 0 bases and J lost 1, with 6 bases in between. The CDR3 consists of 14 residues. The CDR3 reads CASSYSFRNTEAFF. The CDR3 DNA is TGTGCCAGCAGTTACTCATTTAGGAACACTGAAGCTTTCTTT.

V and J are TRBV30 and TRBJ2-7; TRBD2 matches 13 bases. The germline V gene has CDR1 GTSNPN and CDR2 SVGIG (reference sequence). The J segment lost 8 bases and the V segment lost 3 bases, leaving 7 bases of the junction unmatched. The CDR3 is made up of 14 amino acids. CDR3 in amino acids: CAWSLRTSGSKQYF. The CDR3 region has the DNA TGTGCCTGGAGCCTTCGGACTAGCGGGAGTAAGCAGTACTTC. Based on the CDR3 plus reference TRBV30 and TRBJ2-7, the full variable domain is SQTIHQWPATLVQPVGSPLSLECTVEGTSNPNLYWYRQAAGRGLQLLFYSVGIGQISSEVPQNLSASRPQDRQFILSSKKLLLSDSGFYLCAWSLRTSGSKQYFGPGTRLTVT.

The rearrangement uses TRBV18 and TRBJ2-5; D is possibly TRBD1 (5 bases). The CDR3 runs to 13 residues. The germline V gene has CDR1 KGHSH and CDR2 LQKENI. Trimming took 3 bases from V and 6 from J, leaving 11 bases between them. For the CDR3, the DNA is TGTGCCAGCTCACCTGGGCAGGGTCAGACCCAGTACTTC. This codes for CASSPGQGQTQYF.

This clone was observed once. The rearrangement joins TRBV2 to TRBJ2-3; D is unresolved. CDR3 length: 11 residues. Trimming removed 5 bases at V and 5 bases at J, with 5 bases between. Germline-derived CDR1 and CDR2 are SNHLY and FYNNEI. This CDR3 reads CASSYKDTQYF. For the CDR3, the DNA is TGTGCCAGCAGTTATAAAGATACGCAGTATTTT. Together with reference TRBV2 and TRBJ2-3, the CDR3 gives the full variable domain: EPEVTQTPSHQVTQMGQEVILRCVPISNHLYFYWYRQILGQKVEFLVSFYNNEISEKSEIFDDQFSVERPDGSNFTLKIRSTKLEDSAMYFCASSYKDTQYFGPGTRLTVL.

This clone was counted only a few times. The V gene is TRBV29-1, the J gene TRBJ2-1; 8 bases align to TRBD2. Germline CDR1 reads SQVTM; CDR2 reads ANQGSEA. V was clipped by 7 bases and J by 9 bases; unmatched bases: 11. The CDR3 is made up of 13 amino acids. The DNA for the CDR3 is TGCAGCGAACTTTCCGGGGGGGCGTCTGAGCAGTTCTTC. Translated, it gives CSELSGGASEQFF.

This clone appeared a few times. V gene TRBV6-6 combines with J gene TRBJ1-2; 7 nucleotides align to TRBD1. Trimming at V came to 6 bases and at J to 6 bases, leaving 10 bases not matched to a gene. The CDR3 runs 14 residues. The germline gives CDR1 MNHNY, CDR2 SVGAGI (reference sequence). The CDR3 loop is CASSFTGAGNGYTF. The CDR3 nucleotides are TGTGCCAGCAGCTTCACAGGGGCAGGGAATGGCTACACCTTC.

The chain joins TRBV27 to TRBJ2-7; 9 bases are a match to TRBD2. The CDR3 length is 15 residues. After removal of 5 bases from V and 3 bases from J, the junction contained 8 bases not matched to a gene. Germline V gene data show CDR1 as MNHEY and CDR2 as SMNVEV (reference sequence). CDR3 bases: TGTGCCAGCAGTACTCGGACTAGCGTAAGCTACGAGCAGTACTTC. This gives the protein CASSTRTSVSYEQYF.

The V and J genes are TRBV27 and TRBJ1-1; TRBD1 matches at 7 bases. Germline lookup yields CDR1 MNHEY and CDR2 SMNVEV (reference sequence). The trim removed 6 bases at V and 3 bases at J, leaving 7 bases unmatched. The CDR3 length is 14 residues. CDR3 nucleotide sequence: TGTGCCAGCAGCCGGACAGGTATGGACACTGAAGCTTTCTTT. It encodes CASSRTGMDTEAFF.

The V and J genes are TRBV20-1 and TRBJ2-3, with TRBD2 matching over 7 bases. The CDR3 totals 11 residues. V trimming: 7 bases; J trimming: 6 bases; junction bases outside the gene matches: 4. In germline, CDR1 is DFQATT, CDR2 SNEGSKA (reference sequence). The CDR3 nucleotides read TGCAGTGGGGGGGGGTCGGATACGCAGTATTTT. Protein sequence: CSGGGSDTQYF.

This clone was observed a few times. The CDR3 is CASSESGRAGYTF. The CDR3 DNA follows: TGTGCCAGCAGTGAATCGGGCAGGGCTGGCTACACCTTC. This chain connects TRBV6-1 to TRBJ1-2; D perhaps matches TRBD1 (5 bases). Trimming stripped 2 bases from V and 7 bases from J, with 11 bases between. CDR1 and CDR2 (germline): MNHNS, SASEGT. CDR3 length equals 13 residues.

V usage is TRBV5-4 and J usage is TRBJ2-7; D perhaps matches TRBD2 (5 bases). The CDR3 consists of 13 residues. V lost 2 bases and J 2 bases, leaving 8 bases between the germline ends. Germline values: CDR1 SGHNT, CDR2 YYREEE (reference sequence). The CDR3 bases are TGTGCCAGCAGCTTAGGACTCACCTACGAGCAGTACTTC. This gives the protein CASSLGLTYEQYF. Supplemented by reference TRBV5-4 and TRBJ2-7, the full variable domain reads ETGVTQSPTHLIKTRGQQVTLRCSSQSGHNTVSWYQQALGQGPQFIFQYYREEENGRGNFPPRFSGLQFPNYSSELNVNALELDDSALYLCASSLGLTYEQYFGPGTRLTVT.

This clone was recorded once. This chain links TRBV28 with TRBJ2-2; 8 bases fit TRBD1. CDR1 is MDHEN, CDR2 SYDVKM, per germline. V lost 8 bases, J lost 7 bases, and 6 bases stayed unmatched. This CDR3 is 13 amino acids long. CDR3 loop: CASGQGANGELFF. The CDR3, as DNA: TGTGCCAGCGGCCAGGGGGCAAACGGGGAGCTGTTTTTT.

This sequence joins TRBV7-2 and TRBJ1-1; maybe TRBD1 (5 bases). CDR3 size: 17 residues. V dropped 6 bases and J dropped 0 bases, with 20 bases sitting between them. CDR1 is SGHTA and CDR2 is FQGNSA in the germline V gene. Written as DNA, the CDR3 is TGTGCCAGCAGTAAAAGGTGGGGGGTAGGAATGAACACTGAAGCTTTCTTT. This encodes CASSKRWGVGMNTEAFF.

The CDR3 sequence is CASSDWGWTARNQPQHF. The CDR3 DNA reads as TGTGCCAGCAGTGATTGGGGCTGGACAGCCCGCAATCAGCCCCAGCATTTT. The V gene is TRBV6-4, the J gene TRBJ1-5; a weak D match, TRBD1 (6 bases). This CDR3 is 17 amino acids long. With 3 bases removed from V and 2 bases from J, the gap between germline ends came to 17 bases. CDR1 is MRHNA, CDR2 SNTAGT, per germline.